This record covers a single TCR beta chain. Its antigen remains unidentified. There were TCR beta CDR3 regions amplified from RNA transcripts. A first-round RT-PCR of the TCR CDR3 used the HTBI primer set. Each CDR3 protein is one row after TCRdb ran MiXCR on the multiplex PCR reads. The sample gives roughly 570,000 distinct CDR3 sequences, approximately 44% of which show up once; around a fifth is in the top ten. This sample was included in a study of T cells in Graves' hyperthyroidism and ophthalmopathy. General observations from the study: Clonotypes that were expanded in thyroid above 0.001 mostly appeared in blood too. For ophthalmopathy, model prediction preceded onset by a median 6.5 months.

V dropped 5 bases and J dropped 7; count of bases not matched to a gene: 14. The CDR3 is 16 residues long. Germline lookup yields CDR1 SGHAT and CDR2 FQNNGV. This sequence was found in an adult woman with Graves' disease, either hyperthyroidism or ophthalmopathy (not recorded which). Sequencing was carried out using peripheral blood or thyroid tissue (not recorded which). V usage is TRBV11-2 and J usage is TRBJ2-5, with 9 positions matching TRBD1. The chain's CDR3 is CASSPRLPTGGGTQYF. CDR3 DNA sequence: TGTGCCAGCAGCCCACGTCTCCCGACAGGGGGTGGGACCCAGTACTTC.